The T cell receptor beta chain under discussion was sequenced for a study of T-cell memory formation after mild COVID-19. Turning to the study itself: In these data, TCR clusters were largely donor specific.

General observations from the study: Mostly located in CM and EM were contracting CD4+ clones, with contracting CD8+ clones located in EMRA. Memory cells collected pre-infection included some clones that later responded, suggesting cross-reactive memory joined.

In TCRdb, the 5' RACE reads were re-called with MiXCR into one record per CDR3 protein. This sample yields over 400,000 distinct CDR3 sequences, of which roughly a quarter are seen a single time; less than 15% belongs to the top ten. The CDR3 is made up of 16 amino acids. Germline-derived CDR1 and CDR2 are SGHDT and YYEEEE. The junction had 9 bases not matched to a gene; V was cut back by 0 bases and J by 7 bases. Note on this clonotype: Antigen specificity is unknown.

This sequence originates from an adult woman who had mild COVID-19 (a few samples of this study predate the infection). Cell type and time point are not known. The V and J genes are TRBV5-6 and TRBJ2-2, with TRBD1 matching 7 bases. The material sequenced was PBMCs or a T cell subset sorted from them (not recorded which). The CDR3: CASSLDPGQENGELFF. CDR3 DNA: TGTGCCAGCAGCTTGGATCCTGGACAGGAAAACGGGGAGCTGTTTTTT. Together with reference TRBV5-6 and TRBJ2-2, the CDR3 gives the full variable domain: DAGVTQSPTHLIKTRGQQVTLRCSPKSGHDTVSWYQQALGQGPQFIFQYYEEEERQRGNFPDRFSGHQFPNYSSELNVNALLLGDSALYLCASSLDPGQENGELFFGEGSRLTVL.